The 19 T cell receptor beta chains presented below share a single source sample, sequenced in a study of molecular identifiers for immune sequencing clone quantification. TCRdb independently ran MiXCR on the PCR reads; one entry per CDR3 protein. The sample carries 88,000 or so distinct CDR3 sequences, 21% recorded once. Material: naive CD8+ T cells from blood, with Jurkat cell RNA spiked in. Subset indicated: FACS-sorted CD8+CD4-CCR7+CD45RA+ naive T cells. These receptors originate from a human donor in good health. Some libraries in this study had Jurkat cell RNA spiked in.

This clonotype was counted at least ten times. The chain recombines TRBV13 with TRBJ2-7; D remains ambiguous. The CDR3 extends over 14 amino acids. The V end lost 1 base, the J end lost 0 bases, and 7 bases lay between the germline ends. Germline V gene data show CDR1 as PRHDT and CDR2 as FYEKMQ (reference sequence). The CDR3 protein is CASSLAGRSYEQYF. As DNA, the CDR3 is TGTGCCAGCAGCTTAGCGGGCCGCTCCTACGAGCAGTACTTC.

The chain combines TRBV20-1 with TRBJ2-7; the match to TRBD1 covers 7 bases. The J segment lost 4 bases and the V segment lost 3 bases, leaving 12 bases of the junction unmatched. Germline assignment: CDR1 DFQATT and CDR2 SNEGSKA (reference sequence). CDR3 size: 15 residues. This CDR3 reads CSASVVGGDVYEQYF. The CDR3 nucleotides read TGCAGTGCTAGTGTGGTAGGGGGCGACGTTTACGAGCAGTACTTC.

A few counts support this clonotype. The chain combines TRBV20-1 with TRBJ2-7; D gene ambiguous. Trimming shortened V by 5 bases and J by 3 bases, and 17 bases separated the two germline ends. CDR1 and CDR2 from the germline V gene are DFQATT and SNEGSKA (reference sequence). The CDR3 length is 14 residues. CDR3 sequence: CSALRRPLIYEQYF. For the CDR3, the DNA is TGCAGTGCTTTGAGACGACCTCTAATCTACGAGCAGTACTTC.

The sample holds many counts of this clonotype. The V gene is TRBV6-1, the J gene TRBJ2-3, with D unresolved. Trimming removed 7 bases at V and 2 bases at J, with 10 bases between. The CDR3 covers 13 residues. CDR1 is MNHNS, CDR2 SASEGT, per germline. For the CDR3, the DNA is TGTGCCAGCATGGCACCATCCACAGATACGCAGTATTTT. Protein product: CASMAPSTDTQYF.

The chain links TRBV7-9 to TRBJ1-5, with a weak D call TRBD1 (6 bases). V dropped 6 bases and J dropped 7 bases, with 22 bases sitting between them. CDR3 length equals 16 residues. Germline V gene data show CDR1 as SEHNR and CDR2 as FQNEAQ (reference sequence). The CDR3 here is CASSPSGPGGGQPQHF. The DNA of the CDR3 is TGTGCCAGCAGTCCTTCTGGCCCCGGGGGCGGGCAGCCCCAGCATTTT.

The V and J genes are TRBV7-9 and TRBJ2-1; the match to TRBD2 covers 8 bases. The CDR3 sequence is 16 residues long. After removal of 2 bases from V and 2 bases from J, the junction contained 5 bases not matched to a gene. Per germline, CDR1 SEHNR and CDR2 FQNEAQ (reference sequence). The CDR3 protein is CASSLPGGGPYNEQFF. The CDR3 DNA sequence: TGTGCCAGCAGCTTACCTGGCGGGGGGCCCTACAATGAGCAGTTCTTC.

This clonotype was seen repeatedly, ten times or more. The CDR3 reads CASSLALGTNSPLHF. DNA of the CDR3: TGTGCCAGCAGCTTGGCGTTAGGGACCAATTCACCCCTCCACTTT. V gene TRBV7-2 combines with J gene TRBJ1-6; TRBD1 might be the D (5 bases). The V end was cut by 3 bases, the J end by 7 bases, with 13 bases between. Germline V gene lookup returns CDR1 SGHTA and CDR2 FQGNSA. The length of the CDR3 is 15 residues.

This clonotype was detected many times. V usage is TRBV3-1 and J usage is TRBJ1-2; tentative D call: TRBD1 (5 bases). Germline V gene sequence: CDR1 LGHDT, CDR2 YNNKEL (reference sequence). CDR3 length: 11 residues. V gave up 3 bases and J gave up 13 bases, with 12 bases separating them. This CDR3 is CASSHEDIPTF. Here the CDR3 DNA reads TGTGCCAGCAGCCATGAGGACATCCCCACCTTC. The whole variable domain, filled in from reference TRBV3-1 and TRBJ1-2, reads DTAVSQTPKYLVTQMGNDKSIKCEQNLGHDTMYWYKQDSKKFLKIMFSYNNKELIINETVPNRFSPKSPDKAHLNLHINSLELGDSAVYFCASSHEDIPTFGSGTRLTVV.

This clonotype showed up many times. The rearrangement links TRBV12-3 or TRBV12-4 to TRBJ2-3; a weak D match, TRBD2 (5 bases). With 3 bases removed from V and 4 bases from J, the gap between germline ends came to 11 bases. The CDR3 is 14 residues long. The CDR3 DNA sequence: TGTGCCAGCAGTTTCACTAGGGCCGCAGATACGCAGTATTTT. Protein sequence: CASSFTRAADTQYF.

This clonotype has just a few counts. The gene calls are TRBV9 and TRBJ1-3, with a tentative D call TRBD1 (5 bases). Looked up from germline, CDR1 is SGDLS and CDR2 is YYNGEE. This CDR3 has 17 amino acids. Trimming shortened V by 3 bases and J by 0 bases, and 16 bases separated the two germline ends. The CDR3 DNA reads TGTGCCAGCAGCGGGGGGGACCAACGAATCTCTGGAAACACCATATATTTT. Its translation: CASSGGDQRISGNTIYF.

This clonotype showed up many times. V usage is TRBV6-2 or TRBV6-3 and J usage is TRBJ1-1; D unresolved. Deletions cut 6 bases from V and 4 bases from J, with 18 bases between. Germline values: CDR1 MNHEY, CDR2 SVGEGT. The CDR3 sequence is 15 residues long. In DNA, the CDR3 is TGTGCCAGCAGGCAGAGTGCCCCCTCCCCCACTGAAGCTTTCTTT. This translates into CASRQSAPSPTEAFF.

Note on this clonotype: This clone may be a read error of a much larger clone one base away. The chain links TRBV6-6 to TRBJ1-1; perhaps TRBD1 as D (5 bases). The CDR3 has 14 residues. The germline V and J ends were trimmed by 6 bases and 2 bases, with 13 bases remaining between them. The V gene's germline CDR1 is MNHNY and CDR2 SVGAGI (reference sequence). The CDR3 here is CASSPTVTNTEAFF. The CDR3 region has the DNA TGTGCCAGCAGCCCGACAGTTACCAACACTGAAGCTTTCTTT.

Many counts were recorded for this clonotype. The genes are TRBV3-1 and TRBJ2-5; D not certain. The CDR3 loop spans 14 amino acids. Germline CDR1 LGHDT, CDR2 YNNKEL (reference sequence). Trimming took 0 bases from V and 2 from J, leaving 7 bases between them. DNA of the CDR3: TGTGCCAGCAGCCAAGATCGGCAGCAAGAGACCCAGTACTTC. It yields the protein CASSQDRQQETQYF.

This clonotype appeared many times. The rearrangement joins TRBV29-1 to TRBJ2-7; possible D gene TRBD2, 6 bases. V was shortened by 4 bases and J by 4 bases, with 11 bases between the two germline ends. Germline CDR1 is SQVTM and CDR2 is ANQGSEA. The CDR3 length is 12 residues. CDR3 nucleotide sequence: TGCAGCGTTGTGTTAGGGAGGTACGAGCAGTACTTC. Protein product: CSVVLGRYEQYF.

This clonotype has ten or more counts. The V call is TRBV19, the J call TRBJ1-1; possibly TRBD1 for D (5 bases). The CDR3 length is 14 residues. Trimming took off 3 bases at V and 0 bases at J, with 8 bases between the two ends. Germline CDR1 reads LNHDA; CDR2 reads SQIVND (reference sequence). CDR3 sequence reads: CASSMSGMNTEAFF. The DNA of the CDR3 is TGTGCCAGTAGTATGTCAGGGATGAACACTGAAGCTTTCTTT.

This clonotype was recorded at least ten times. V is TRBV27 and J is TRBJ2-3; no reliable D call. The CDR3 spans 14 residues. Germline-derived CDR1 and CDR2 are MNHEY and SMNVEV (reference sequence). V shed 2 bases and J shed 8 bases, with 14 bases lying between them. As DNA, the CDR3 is TGTGCCAGCAGTTTACGAGGATCAGACGGTACGCAGTATTTT. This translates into CASSLRGSDGTQYF.

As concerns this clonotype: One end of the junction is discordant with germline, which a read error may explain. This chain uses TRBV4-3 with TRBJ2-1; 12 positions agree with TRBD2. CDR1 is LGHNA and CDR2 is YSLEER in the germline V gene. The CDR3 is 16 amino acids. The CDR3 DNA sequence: TGCGCCAGCTGCCAAGGACTAGCGGGATTAAGGGATGAGCAGTTCTTC. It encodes CASCQGLAGLRDEQFF.

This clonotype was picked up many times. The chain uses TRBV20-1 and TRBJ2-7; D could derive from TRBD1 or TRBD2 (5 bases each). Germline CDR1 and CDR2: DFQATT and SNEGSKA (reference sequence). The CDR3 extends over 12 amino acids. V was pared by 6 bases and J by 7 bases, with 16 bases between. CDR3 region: CSAWGPSWEQYF. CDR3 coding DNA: TGCAGTGCCTGGGGACCCTCCTGGGAGCAGTACTTC.

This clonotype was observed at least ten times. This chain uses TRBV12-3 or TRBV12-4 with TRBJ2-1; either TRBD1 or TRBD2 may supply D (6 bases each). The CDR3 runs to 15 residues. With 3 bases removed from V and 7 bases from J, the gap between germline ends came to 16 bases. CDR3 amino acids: CASSLFSGGGNEQFF. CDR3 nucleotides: TGTGCCAGCAGTTTGTTTTCCGGGGGCGGGAATGAGCAGTTCTTC.